The rows below give T cell receptor beta chains drawn from one sample of a study of T cell responses to AZD1222 COVID-19 vaccine. Sequencing used immunoSEQ multiplex PCR; TCRdb keeps in-frame clones, though not all of them. The table lists around 150,000 clones, around 90% of them singletons, with under 2.5% in the top ten. The material sequenced was peripheral blood, taken on day 0 of AZD1222 vaccination. All receptors derive from an adult in good health. Each CDR3 is given with its conserved first and last residue. A D gene is named only where the DNA matches it firmly. Where a row states a size, it is once, few, many or the class of an expanded clone; other rows omit it.

17,TRBJ2-2,TRBD1,.,TRBV10-3,TGTGCCATCAAAGGGGGACACAGGGGGGAGGTCACCGGGGAGCTGTTTTTT,CAIKGGHRGEVTGELFF
17,TRBJ2-1,.,.,TRBV5-6,TGTGCCAGCAGCTTGGCTGCCGTTGCCGGGCCCTACAATGAGCAGTTCTTC,CASSLAAVAGPYNEQFF
16,TRBJ1-3,.,.,TRBV27,TGTGCCAGCAGTTTATCGGGAGCCTTCTCTGGAAACACCATATATTTT,CASSLSGAFSGNTIYF
16,TRBJ1-1,TRBD1,.,TRBV7-2,TGTGCCAGCAGCTTAGGGGGACAGCGACCCAACACTGAAGCTTTCTTT,CASSLGGQRPNTEAFF
14,TRBJ1-1,.,.,TRBV27,TGTGCCAGCCTTTCTTTTGGGTCCAACACTGAAGCTTTCTTT,CASLSFGSNTEAFF
15,TRBJ1-3,TRBD1,.,TRBV10-3,TGTGCCATCACCCCTAACAGGGGGCTCGGAAACACCATATATTTT,CAITPNRGLGNTIYF
15,TRBJ2-1,.,.,TRBV6-5,TGTGCCAGCGGACTCGCAGCATGGCCCTACAATGAGCAGTTCTTC,CASGLAAWPYNEQFF
14,TRBJ1-3,.,.,TRBV25-1,TGTGCCAGTAGAAGGGGTCTTGATGGAAACACCATATATTTT,CASRRGLDGNTIYF
14,TRBJ1-1,TRBD1,.,TRBV5-1,TGCGCCAGCAGCTTTGGACAGGGAGGCACTGAAGCTTTCTTT,CASSFGQGGTEAFF
15,TRBJ1-6,.,.,TRBV16,TGTGCCAGCAGTCAAGGAAACAGGAGCAATTCACCCCTCCACTTT,CASSQGNRSNSPLHF
14,TRBJ1-4,.,.,TRBV28,TGTGCCAGCAGTTCTCGGGACACTGGTGAAAAACTGTTTTTT,CASSSRDTGEKLFF
15,TRBJ1-2,TRBD1,few,TRBV3-1/TRBV3-2,TGTGCCAGCAGCCCTGACCAACAGGGGGCGTCTGGCTACACCTTC,CASSPDQQGASGYTF
16,TRBJ1-2,TRBD1,.,TRBV2,TGTGCCAGCAGTGAAGCGGGGGACAGGGTAAACGGTGGCTACACCTTC,CASSEAGDRVNGGYTF
11,TRBJ1-1,.,.,TRBV20-1,TGCAGTGCCCGCCTGCCCAATGAAGCTTTCTTT,CSARLPNEAFF
15,TRBJ2-1,TRBD2,few,TRBV12-5,TGTGCTAGTGGCCGAAGCGGGAGTATCGTCGATGAGCAGTTCTTC,CASGRSGSIVDEQFF
15,TRBJ1-1,.,.,TRBV10-3,TGTGCCATCAGCCCTCAGAGAGAACTGAACACTGAAGCTTTCTTT,CAISPQRELNTEAFF
14,TRBJ1-2,.,.,TRBV6-5,TGTGCCAGCAGTCAACTCGACACAAACTATGGCTACACCTTC,CASSQLDTNYGYTF
13,TRBJ1-6,.,.,TRBV27,TGTGCCAGCACTTTAGGGCTTGGTTCACCCCTCCACTTT,CASTLGLGSPLHF
13,TRBJ1-2,.,.,TRBV12-3/TRBV12-4,TGTGCCAGCAGAAGTAGGTCTAACTATGGCTACACCTTC,CASRSRSNYGYTF
15,TRBJ2-1,.,.,TRBV7-9,TGTGCCAGCAGCTTAGCTTATCGGGAATACAATGAGCAGTTCTTC,CASSLAYREYNEQFF
14,TRBJ2-7,.,once,TRBV5-1,TGCGCCAGCAGCTTCTGGACCGAAAAATACGAGCAGTACTTC,CASSFWTEKYEQYF
16,TRBJ1-2,.,.,TRBV5-6,TGTGCCAGCAGCTTGGTCCTATCGGATAATTTCTATGGCTACACCTTC,CASSLVLSDNFYGYTF
14,TRBJ2-4,TRBD2,.,TRBV9,TGTGCCAGCAGCTCGGCGGGAGGGTACAGCATTCAGTACTTC,CASSSAGGYSIQYF
13,TRBJ2-1,.,.,TRBV24-1,TGTGCCACCAGTGATTTGGGACCCTATGAGCAGTTCTTC,CATSDLGPYEQFF
13,TRBJ1-1,.,.,TRBV6-5,TGTGCCAGCAGTTACCCGGTGAACACTGAAGCTTTCTTT,CASSYPVNTEAFF
14,TRBJ1-1,TRBD1,.,TRBV5-1,TGCGCCAGCAGCATAGGACAGGGAGAAACTGAAGCTTTCTTT,CASSIGQGETEAFF
17,TRBJ1-6,TRBD1,.,TRBV5-1,TGCGCCAGCAGCTGGGACCCGGGACAGGGGGCAAATTCACCCCTCCACTTT,CASSWDPGQGANSPLHF
19,TRBJ2-7,.,.,TRBV5-1,TGCGCCAGCAGCCAACAGACACATGATCGGGGTGGCGGGACCTACGAGCAGTACTTC,CASSQQTHDRGGGTYEQYF
15,TRBJ1-1,TRBD1,.,TRBV18,TGTGCCAGCTCACTGCCCGGGACAGGGGACACTGAAGCTTTCTTT,CASSLPGTGDTEAFF
13,TRBJ1-3,.,.,TRBV28,TGTGCCAGCAGTTTACAGGGGGGAAACACCATATATTTT,CASSLQGGNTIYF
11,TRBJ1-1,.,.,TRBV6-2/TRBV6-3,TGTGCCAGCAGTGGTGGGGGATTGGCTTTCTTT,CASSGGGLAFF
17,TRBJ1-1,.,.,TRBV3-1/TRBV3-2,TGTGCCAGCAGCCCCACGATTGACAGGATTGGTAACACTGAAGCTTTCTTT,CASSPTIDRIGNTEAFF
15,TRBJ1-2,.,.,TRBV19,TGTGCCAGTAGTATTAGGCAGACACCAAACTATGGCTACACCTTC,CASSIRQTPNYGYTF
15,TRBJ2-2,.,few,TRBV12-5,TGTGCTAGTGCTCCTTGGGGGGGCAACACCGGGGAGCTGTTTTTT,CASAPWGGNTGELFF
15,TRBJ1-2,TRBD1,.,TRBV5-1,TGCGCCAGCAGCGCGGGACAGGGGGGAGTGAATGGCTACACCTTC,CASSAGQGGVNGYTF